This entry lists 12 T cell receptor beta chains sequenced from one sample in a study of graft-versus-host responses after intestinal transplantation. Data came from immunoSEQ multiplex PCR; TCRdb stores just in-frame clones and leaves some out. Among 21,000 or so clones, around 92% were seen once, and the ten largest hold around 46%. Sequenced material: PBMCs, taken around 37 weeks after intestinal transplant. These receptors were taken from a human patient who received an intestinal transplant, so some T cells may come from the graft donor.

The rearrangement uses TRBV6-5 and TRBJ2-7; 7 bases are shared with TRBD2. The V gene end was trimmed by 0 bases and the J gene end by 7 bases; junction bases not matched to a gene: 0. Germline V CDR1 and CDR2: MNHEY, SVGAGI. The CDR3 spans 12 residues. The CDR3 here is CASSYSGGEQYF. The CDR3 region has the DNA TGTGCCAGCAGTTACTCGGGGGGGGAGCAGTACTTC.

The chain combines TRBV5-1 with TRBJ2-1; D remains unclear. Trimming cost V 3 bases and J 8 bases, with 15 bases left between them. Germline CDR1 reads SGHRS; CDR2 reads YFSETQ. The CDR3 sequence is 14 residues long. This CDR3 is CASSYTVPGDEQFF. The CDR3 region has the DNA TGCGCCAGCAGCTATACCGTCCCGGGCGATGAGCAGTTCTTC.

This clone was detected only once. The V call is TRBV11-3, the J call TRBJ2-7, with D possibly TRBD2 on 6 matching bases. Trimming cost V 5 bases and J 3 bases, with 8 bases left between them. CDR3 size: 12 residues. The germline gives CDR1 SGHNT, CDR2 YENEEA. The CDR3 DNA reads TGTGCCAGCAGCCCCGGGGGCTACGAGCAGTACTTC. It translates to CASSPGGYEQYF. The whole variable domain, remainder taken from reference TRBV11-3 and TRBJ2-7, is EAGVVQSPRYKIIEKKQPVAFWCNPISGHNTLYWYLQNLGQGPELLIRYENEEAVDDSQLPKDRFSAERLKGVDSTLKIQPAELGDSAVYLCASSPGGYEQYFGPGTRLTVT.

V and J are TRBV6-6 and TRBJ2-5, with D perhaps TRBD1 or TRBD2 (5 bases each). The CDR3 runs to 15 residues. CDR1 is MNHNY and CDR2 is SVGAGI in the germline V gene (reference sequence). Trimming removed 2 bases at V and 7 bases at J, with 17 bases between. The DNA of the CDR3 is TGTGCCAGCAGTTACCCCGGTGGGGGTGAGGGGACCCAGTACTTC. Translation gives CASSYPGGGEGTQYF.

The chain recombines TRBV10-3 with TRBJ2-7; D is uncertain. V was cut by 0 bases and J by 1 base, with 10 bases left in between. The CDR3 length is 15 residues. The V gene's germline CDR1 is ENHRY and CDR2 SYGVKD. CDR3 region: CAISESPQSSYEQYF. Written as DNA, the CDR3 is TGTGCCATCAGTGAGTCCCCTCAGAGTTCCTACGAGCAGTACTTC.

V is TRBV10-2 and J is TRBJ1-3; D gene ambiguous. Germline CDR1 reads WSHSY; CDR2 reads SAAADI. The CDR3 has 14 amino acids. V was trimmed by 4 bases and J by 2 bases, leaving 9 bases between them. Written as DNA, the CDR3 is TGCGCCAGCAGTGTGTCCCCACCTGGAAACACCATATATTTT. Translation: CASSVSPPGNTIYF.

The rearrangement uses TRBV10-2 and TRBJ2-1; the D is unclear. Per the germline V gene, CDR1 is WSHSY and CDR2 is SAAADI. There are 12 residues in the CDR3. V was cut by 2 bases and J by 4 bases, with 3 bases left in between. The CDR3, as DNA: TGCGCCAGCAGTGAGGGGTACAATGAGCAGTTCTTC. This translates into CASSEGYNEQFF.

In this sample, this clone turned up once. The gene calls are TRBV25-1 and TRBJ1-1; 7 bases agree with TRBD1. V lost 6 bases, J lost 9 bases, and 10 bases stayed unmatched. CDR1 MGHDK and CDR2 SYGVNS come from the germline V gene. This CDR3 has 13 residues. The CDR3 DNA is TGTGCCAGCAGGCTTGAGACAGGGAATAAAGCTTTCTTT. It codes for CASRLETGNKAFF.

This clone was observed once. The V gene is TRBV5-1, the J gene TRBJ1-2; D is possibly TRBD1 (5 bases). Trimming shortened V by 0 bases and J by 4 bases, and 13 bases separated the two germline ends. The CDR3 length is 15 residues. Germline V CDR1 and CDR2: SGHRS, YFSETQ. In DNA, the CDR3 is TGCGCCAGCAGCTTGGTCGGCAGGGAATCCTATGGCTACACCTTC. Translated: CASSLVGRESYGYTF. Looking up the rest from reference TRBV5-1 and TRBJ1-2 gives the full variable domain: KAGVTQTPRYLIKTRGQQVTLSCSPISGHRSVSWYQQTPGQGLQFLFEYFSETQRNKGNFPGRFSGRQFSNSRSEMNVSTLELGDSALYLCASSLVGRESYGYTFGSGTRLTVV.

This clone was counted once. The chain links TRBV6-6 to TRBJ2-1, with 7 bases fitting TRBD2. In germline, CDR1 is MNHNY, CDR2 SVGAGI (reference sequence). V shed 4 bases, J shed 4 bases, and the junction held 10 bases outside the gene matches. The CDR3 totals 16 residues. CDR3 sequence reads: CASSSPTGGLYNEQFF. DNA for the CDR3: TGTGCCAGCAGTTCCCCGACGGGAGGTTTGTACAATGAGCAGTTCTTC.

The V gene is TRBV11-2, the J gene TRBJ1-4; TRBD1 aligns across 9 bases. This CDR3 region has 16 residues. V was clipped by 4 bases and J by 5 bases; unmatched bases: 8. Germline loops: CDR1 SGHAT, CDR2 FQNNGV. The CDR3 DNA follows: TGTGCCAGCAGCTCATCCCTCGGGACAGGGAATGAAAAACTGTTTTTT. This translates into CASSSSLGTGNEKLFF. Full variable domain (remainder filled in from reference TRBV11-2 and TRBJ1-4): EAGVAQSPRYKIIEKRQSVAFWCNPISGHATLYWYQQILGQGPKLLIQFQNNGVVDDSQLPKDRFSAERLKGVDSTLKIQPAKLEDSAVYLCASSSSLGTGNEKLFFGSGTQLSVL.

V usage is TRBV15 and J usage is TRBJ2-5; 7 bases are shared with TRBD2. The CDR3 length is 14 residues. Germline lookup yields CDR1 LNHNV and CDR2 YYDKDF (reference sequence). Trimming removed 5 bases from V and 5 bases from J; junction bases left unmatched: 8. The CDR3 here is CATSRLGEGETQYF. In DNA form, the CDR3 reads TGTGCCACCAGCCGCTTGGGGGAGGGGGAGACCCAGTACTTC.